The source of this T cell receptor (beta chain) is a study of T cell responses to AZD1222 COVID-19 vaccine (dated by TCRdb to the early 2020s). Concerning the study at large: TCR sequencing was performed for 230 to 250 trial participants, of whom about 210 were given two doses of AZD1222 and about 25 were given two doses of MenACWY control vaccine. Enrollment into the trials was organized by age into subgroups of 18-55, 56-69 and 70-plus years, and those subgroups contained roughly 140, 27 and 60 TCR-sequenced participants, respectively. Broad study findings and their caveats: Spike-specific TCR breadth and depth rose significantly after two AZD1222 doses compared with day 0 and with MenACWY recipients. CD4 TCRs associated with the vaccine covered the entire spike protein, and the dominant responses were in regions 160-218 and 743-854. Participants were mostly white British, with more females than males. The authors suggested clonal diversity may have been underestimated. In the small 56-69-year group, the increase in depth fell short of significance, most likely because of low power. Because no day 14 peak-response samples were available, repertoires were characterized only after the peak T cell response. Conclusions about previously exposed vaccinees are limited because only five or six AZD1222 recipients were SARS-CoV-2 seropositive at baseline. Reportedly, close to half of the unique spike-specific TCRs recognized epitopes lying outside the regions that are mutated in the B.1.351 and B.1.1.7 variants.

The sample's time point, from its label and the paper: baseline before first vaccination. The sample's treatment or condition label, in plain terms: meningococcal conjugate vaccine given as trial control. The vaccinee samples were drawn from two UK trials, COV001 and COV002, one of which was a single-blind randomized controlled phase 2/3 trial testing AZD1222 (ChAdOx1 nCoV-19) in healthy adults. Trial participant PBMC samples were collected at day 0 and day 28 after the second dose for TCRbeta chain sequencing. The CDR3 regions of human TCRbeta chains were analyzed by immunosequencing. Concerning the study's data processing: Repertoire TCRs were matched against a reference library of SARS-CoV-2-specific TCRs generated with the MIRA antigen-specificity platform. Breadth was defined as the fraction of unique TCRs that were SARS-CoV-2-associated, and depth was defined as the fraction of total T cells that were SARS-CoV-2-associated. Using the MIRA data, every spike-specific TCR was mapped to the spike region that the TCR reacted to and assigned to either a CD4 or a CD8 class. Log10-transformed breadth and depth values were compared by one-way ANOVA with Sidak's multiple comparisons tests. TCRdb limited this immuneACCESS table to in-frame rearrangements with V and J called. A share of clones is missing; checked studies link under half to unresolved V genes, and the rest is unexplained. V and J calls and clone size are copied from that table; D and trimming were computed from the DNA. The table for this sample lists some 100,000 clones; roughly 86% of them were counted only once. Clones ranked in the top ten supply roughly 13% of the sample.

Remarks on this clone: The antigen this receptor binds is unknown. Per-nucleotide qualities are absent, and no much larger clonotype sits a single base away.

The sample in question was peripheral blood, obtained on day 0 of MenACWY control vaccination. The receptor was derived from an adult in good health.

This receptor has the CDR3 CASSPRDRMLEQYF. The nucleotide sequence reads TGTGCCAGCTCCCCTCGGGACAGAATGCTCGAGCAGTACTTC. The V and J segments used are TRBV18 and TRBJ2-7, with 7 bases aligning to TRBD1. CDR3 length: 14 amino acids, cysteine to phenylalanine. Solely the CDR3 DNA is kept, with 42 bases framed from the first base. CDR1 and CDR2 are drawn from the germline V gene: KGHSH, LQKENI. V is pruned by 6 bases and J by 6 bases, leaving 11 bases of the junction without a gene match.